This TCR beta chain is drawn from a study of blood T cells in healthy people across ages (dated by TCRdb to about 2015). Describing the broader study: In model experiments, roughly one uniquely barcoded TCR beta cDNA molecule per two T cells was captured by template switching. Using deep sequencing normalized with unique cDNA molecular identifiers, the study measured how TCR beta repertoire diversity changes with age. The donors were split into four age groups: young (average roughly 15 years), middle-aged (roughly 39), aged (around 67) and long-lived (approximately 80). To avoid experimental bias, donors of different ages were randomly spread across the sequencing lanes. For two donors (one aged 18 to 30 and one aged 80 or older), the study analyzed two additional independent replicas of 1 million unique cDNA reads from the same blood draw. Study-level results and caveats: Total diversity estimates from one million sequenced T cells were considered lower bounds and underestimates. Because profiling used bulk unsorted PBMCs, naive and antigen-experienced compartments could not be compared conclusively. The percentage of naive T cells measured by flow cytometry correlated strongly with observed TCR beta diversity. As age increased, observed TCR beta diversity per million T cells dropped in a roughly linear way, and a significant reduction was already evident by age around 41. Because donor CMV infection status was unknown, age-related changes in expanded clonotypes were potentially confounded. Compared with the aged group, more naive CD4+ T cells, fewer expanded clones and increased TCR diversity were shown by the long-lived group, suggesting age selection.

Details on this clonotype: No antigen is known for it. Base qualities are not provided; no much larger clone lies one nucleotide away.

The method behind the library was 5' RACE. Sequenced using an Illumina HiSeq 2500. A second PCR of about 6 to 11 cycles was run with a J-beta primer mix and a sample-barcoded 5' primer. Each TCR beta cDNA molecule received a unique molecular identifier from a template-switch 5' adaptor carrying 12 random nucleotides. At least 2.5 million CDR3-containing paired-end reads were obtained from each sample. First-strand cDNA synthesis was performed from all RNA using the Mint cDNA synthesis kit, with priming by a TRBC-specific oligonucleotide. After uracil-DNA glycosylase treatment, a first 18-cycle PCR used universal primers M1SS and BC2_uni_R on all cDNA. On the authors' methods: For normalization, 1 million high-quality reads, each with a distinct molecular identifier, were randomly selected from each sample. Instead of being binned into consensus sequences, reads that shared molecular identifiers were thrown out. MiTCR, run with a Q25 quality threshold and the strictest error-elimination algorithm, handled CDR3 identification, clonotype clustering and error correction. A nonparametric unseen species model using Euler transformation provided a lower-bound estimate of total TCR beta diversity. Clones were called with MiXCR by TCRdb after fastp trimmed the public reads at Q25, and only in-frame beta chains were retained. Entries are consolidated by CDR3 protein sequence, retaining the most common genes and DNA. The V and J calls reflect TCRdb's pipeline rather than the authors' work. The sample yields about 2 million distinct CDR3 sequences; around 50% were counted once. Of the sample, over 2% is held by the ten largest clones.

Via the germline V gene (reference sequence), CDR1 is MNHNY and CDR2 SVGAGI. Deletion took 6 bases off V and 3 bases off J, with a span of 11 bases between the germline ends. The CDR3 sequence holds 13 residues, the cysteine and phenylalanine included. Of all the DNA, just the CDR3 is kept, 39 bases in frame from base 1. The approximately 41 donors, aged about 6 to 90 years, were systemically healthy Caucasian individuals from Russia. Approximately 9.3 milliliters of peripheral blood were drawn from each donor into EDTA-treated Vacutainer tubes. Ficoll-Paque density-gradient centrifugation was used to isolate PBMCs, with at least 6 million per sample. Total RNA, at least 6 micrograms per sample, was extracted from PBMCs with Trizol reagent. For every donor, flow cytometry on a PBMC aliquot measured the percentage of naive CD45RAhigh/CD27high T cells.

This sequence originates from a middle-aged woman in good health. Sequencing input: blood. Recombination linked TRBV6-6 to TRBJ1-2; the D gene identity is not certain. The nucleotides read TGTGCCAGCAGGACCGAGGCGGACTATGGCTACACCTTC. This translates into CASRTEADYGYTF.